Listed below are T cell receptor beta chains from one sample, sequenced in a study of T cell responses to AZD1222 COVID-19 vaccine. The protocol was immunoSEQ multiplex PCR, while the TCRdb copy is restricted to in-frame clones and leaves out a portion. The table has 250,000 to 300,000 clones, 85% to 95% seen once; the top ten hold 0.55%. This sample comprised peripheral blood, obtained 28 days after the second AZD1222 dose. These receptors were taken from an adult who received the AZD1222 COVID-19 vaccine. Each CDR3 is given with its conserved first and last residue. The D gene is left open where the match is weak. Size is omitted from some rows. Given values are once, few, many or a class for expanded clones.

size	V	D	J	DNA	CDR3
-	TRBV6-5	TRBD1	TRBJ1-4	TGTGCCAGCAGCTCCCCCCCAGGGGGCAGACTGTTTTTT	CASSSPPGGRLFF
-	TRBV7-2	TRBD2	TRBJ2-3	TGTGCCAGCAGCTCCGGACTAGCGGGTGATACGCAGTATTTT	CASSSGLAGDTQYF
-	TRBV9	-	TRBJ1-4	TGTGCCAGCAGCGCCCGAGGAGCCGACGTGGGCGAAAAACTGTTTTTT	CASSARGADVGEKLFF
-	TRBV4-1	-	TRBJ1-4	TGCGCCAGCAGCCCGGGGGGAACTAATGAAAAACTGTTTTTT	CASSPGGTNEKLFF
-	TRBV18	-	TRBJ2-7	TGTGCCAGCTCACCAGGGCAGGCGAACGAGCAGTACTTC	CASSPGQANEQYF
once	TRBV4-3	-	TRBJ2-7	TGCGCCAGCAGCCACGGGGGATTGGGCTACGAGCAGTACTTC	CASSHGGLGYEQYF
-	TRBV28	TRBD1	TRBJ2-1	TGTGCCAGCTCCCGGACAGGGGGCGCCTACAATGAGCAGTTCTTC	CASSRTGGAYNEQFF
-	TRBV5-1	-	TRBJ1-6	TGCGCCAGCAGCTTGGGGGGGGAATTATCACCCCTCCACTTT	CASSLGGELSPLHF
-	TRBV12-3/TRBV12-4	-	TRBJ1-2	TGTGCCAGCAGTCGGGAGGGCTGGGGCTACACCTTC	CASSREGWGYTF
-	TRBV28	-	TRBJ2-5	TGTGCCAGCAGGATTCATGCCCAGGGGACCCAGTACTTC	CASRIHAQGTQYF
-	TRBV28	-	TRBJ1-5	TGTGCCAGCCGGCCGGGTGGGGCGGCCGGCAATCAGCCCCAGCATTTT	CASRPGGAAGNQPQHF
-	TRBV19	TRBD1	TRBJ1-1	TGTGCCAGTAGTTTCGACAGGGACACTGAAGCTTTCTTT	CASSFDRDTEAFF
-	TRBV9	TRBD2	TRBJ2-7	TGTGCCAGCAGCGTAGGAGCGGGGTACGAGCAGTACTTC	CASSVGAGYEQYF
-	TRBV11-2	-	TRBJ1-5	TGTGCCAGCAGCTTAGGGAAGGGGGGCAATCAGCCCCAGCATTTT	CASSLGKGGNQPQHF
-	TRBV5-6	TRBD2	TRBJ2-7	TGTGCCAGCAGCTTGGTGGCGGGAGTATGGAGGAGCTCCTACGAGCAGTACTTC	CASSLVAGVWRSSYEQYF
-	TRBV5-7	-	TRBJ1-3	TGTGCCAGCAGTTTCGGACGGAGCCCTGGAAACACCATATATTTT	CASSFGRSPGNTIYF
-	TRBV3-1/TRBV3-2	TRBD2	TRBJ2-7	TGTGCCAGCAGCCAGGGTAGCGGGAGGGTATCCTACGAGCAGTACTTC	CASSQGSGRVSYEQYF
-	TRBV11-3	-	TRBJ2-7	TGTGCCAGCAGCCGCCTGATGGGCTACGAGCAGTACTTC	CASSRLMGYEQYF
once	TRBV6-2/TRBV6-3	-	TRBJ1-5	TGTGCCAGCAGTTACAAGGTCAAGGTAGACGGCAATCAGCCCCAGCATTTT	CASSYKVKVDGNQPQHF
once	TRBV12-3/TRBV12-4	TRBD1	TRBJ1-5	TGTGCCAGCAGTCAGGGACAGGGTCAGCCCCAGCATTTT	CASSQGQGQPQHF
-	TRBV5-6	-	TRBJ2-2	TGTGCCAGCAGCTACGGGGACCAAACCGGGGAGCTGTTTTTT	CASSYGDQTGELFF
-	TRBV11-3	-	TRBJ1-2	TGTGCCAGCAGCTTAGATCCAGGCCTCTCAGGGTATGGCTACACCTTC	CASSLDPGLSGYGYTF
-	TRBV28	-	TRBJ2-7	TGTGCCAGCAGTTTGGGGTTGTACGAGCAGTACTTC	CASSLGLYEQYF
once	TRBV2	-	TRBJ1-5	TGTGCCAGCGCCAAGGAGTTCGATAGCAATCAGCCCCAGCATTTT	CASAKEFDSNQPQHF
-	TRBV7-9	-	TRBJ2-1	TGTGCCAGCAGCTTAGGAGCACCCAATGAGCAGTTCTTC	CASSLGAPNEQFF
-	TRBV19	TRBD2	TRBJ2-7	TGTGCCAGTAGTATAGTGTCTAGCGGGAACTCCTACGAGCAGTACTTC	CASSIVSSGNSYEQYF
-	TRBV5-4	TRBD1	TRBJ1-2	TGTGCCAGCAGCCTTGAATTTTTGGGACAGGGGTATGGCTACACCTTC	CASSLEFLGQGYGYTF
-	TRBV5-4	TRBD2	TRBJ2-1	TGTGCCAGCAGCTTGGATTGGGCGGGAGGGGGGAATGAGCAGTTCTTC	CASSLDWAGGGNEQFF
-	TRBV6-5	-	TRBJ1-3	TGTGCCAGCGGGGACATTCGCTCTGGAAACACCATATATTTT	CASGDIRSGNTIYF
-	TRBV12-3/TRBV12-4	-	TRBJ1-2	TGTGCCAGCAGCTATATTAGGGGCTACACCTTC	CASSYIRGYTF
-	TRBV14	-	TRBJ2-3	TGTGCCAGCAGCCAAGGTTATACGCAGTATTTT	CASSQGYTQYF
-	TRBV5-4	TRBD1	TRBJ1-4	TGTGCCAGCAGCTACAGGGGTGCAACTAATGAAAAACTGTTTTTT	CASSYRGATNEKLFF
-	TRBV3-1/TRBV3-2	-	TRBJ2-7	TGTGCCAGCACCCCCGGGGAGGGGGGCGCCTACGAGCAGTACTTC	CASTPGEGGAYEQYF
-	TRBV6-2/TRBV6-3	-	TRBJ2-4	TGTGCCAGCAGTTACGAGGGTAACCTAGCCAAAAACATTCAGTACTTC	CASSYEGNLAKNIQYF
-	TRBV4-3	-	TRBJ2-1	TGCGCCAGCAGCCAAGGTAGAGGAGAGCAGTTCTTC	CASSQGRGEQFF
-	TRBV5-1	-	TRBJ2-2	TGCGCCTCTCAAGGGAGCGGCGGGGAGCTGTTTTTT	CASQGSGGELFF
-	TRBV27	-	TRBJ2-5	TGTGCCAGCATCAGAGGGGGGCGAGAGACCCAGTACTTC	CASIRGGRETQYF
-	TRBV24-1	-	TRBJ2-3	TGTGCCACCAGTGACTCCCGAGGAGATACGCAGTATTTT	CATSDSRGDTQYF
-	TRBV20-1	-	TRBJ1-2	TGCAGTGCTAGGGACTACGGGAACCGCTTC	CSARDYGNRF
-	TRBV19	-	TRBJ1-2	TGTGCCAGTAGTATTGGACTTACCCTAGGCTATGGCTACACCTTC	CASSIGLTLGYGYTF
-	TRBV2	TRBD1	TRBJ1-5	TGTGCCAGCAGTCCAACGACAGGGGATCAGCCCCAGCATTTT	CASSPTTGDQPQHF
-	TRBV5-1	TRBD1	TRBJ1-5	TGCGCCAGCAGCCAGACAGGGGCATTGGGGCAGCCCCAGCATTTT	CASSQTGALGQPQHF
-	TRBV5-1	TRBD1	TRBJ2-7	TGCGCCAGCAGCCTTGCTCCGGGACAGGGGACCTACGAGCAGTACTTC	CASSLAPGQGTYEQYF
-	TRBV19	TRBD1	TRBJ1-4	TGTGCCAGTAATTCCTGGGACAGGGACGAAAAACTGTTTTTT	CASNSWDRDEKLFF
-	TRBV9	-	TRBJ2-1	TGTGCCAGCAGCCCCGCGAGGATCTACAATGAGCAGTTCTTC	CASSPARIYNEQFF
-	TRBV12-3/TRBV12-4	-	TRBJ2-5	TGTGCCAGCGGAAGGGTCAGTATAGAGACCCAGTACTTC	CASGRVSIETQYF
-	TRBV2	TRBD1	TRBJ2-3	TGTGCCAGCAGAGGACAGGGGAGCACAGATACGCAGTATTTT	CASRGQGSTDTQYF
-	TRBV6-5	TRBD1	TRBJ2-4	TGTGCCAGCAGTTACTCGACAGGGCGCAAAAACATTCAGTACTTC	CASSYSTGRKNIQYF
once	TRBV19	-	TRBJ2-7	TGTGCCAGTAGTACCTTAGCGGCTTACGAGCAGTACTTC	CASSTLAAYEQYF
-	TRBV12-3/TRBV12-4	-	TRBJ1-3	TGTGCCAGCACCATAGTCAGGAACACCATATATTTT	CASTIVRNTIYF
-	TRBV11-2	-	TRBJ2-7	TGTGCCAGCAGCCCGATTAACTACAGGGTTTCCTACGAGCAGTACTTC	CASSPINYRVSYEQYF